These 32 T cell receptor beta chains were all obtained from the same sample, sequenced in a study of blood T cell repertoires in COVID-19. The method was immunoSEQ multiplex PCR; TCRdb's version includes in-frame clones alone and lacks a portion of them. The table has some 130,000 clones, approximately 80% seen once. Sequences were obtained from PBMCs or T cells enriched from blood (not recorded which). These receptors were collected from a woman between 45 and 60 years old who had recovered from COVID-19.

The CDR3 DNA sequence: TGTGCCAGCAGCCAAGGCCGGGTCTCTGGAAACACCATATATTTT. This gives the protein CASSQGRVSGNTIYF. The J gene is TRBJ1-3, the V gene TRBV14, with D uncertain. Germline CDR1 SGHDN, CDR2 FVKESK. There are 15 residues in the CDR3. V lost 1 base and J lost 0, with 7 bases in between.

As DNA, the CDR3 is TGTGCCAGTAGTGTCCAGGGGCGAGAATACCATGGCTACACCTTC. This gives the protein CASSVQGREYHGYTF. The V call is TRBV19, the J call TRBJ1-2; a possible D gene is TRBD1 (6 bases). Germline CDR1 reads LNHDA; CDR2 reads SQIVND (reference sequence). This CDR3 spans 15 amino acids. Trimming stripped 5 bases from V and 6 bases from J, with 19 bases between.

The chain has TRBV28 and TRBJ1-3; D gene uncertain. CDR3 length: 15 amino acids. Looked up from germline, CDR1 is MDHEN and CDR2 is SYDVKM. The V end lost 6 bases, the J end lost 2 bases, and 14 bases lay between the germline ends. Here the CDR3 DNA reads TGTGCCAGCAGCTTTGTCAGGAATACTGGAAACACCATATATTTT. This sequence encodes CASSFVRNTGNTIYF.

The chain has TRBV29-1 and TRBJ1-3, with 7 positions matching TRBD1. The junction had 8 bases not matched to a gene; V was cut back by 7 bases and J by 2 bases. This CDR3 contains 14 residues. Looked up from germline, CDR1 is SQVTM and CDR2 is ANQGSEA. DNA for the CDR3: TGCAGCGGGGTGACAGGGTATACTGGAAACACCATATATTTT. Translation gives CSGVTGYTGNTIYF.

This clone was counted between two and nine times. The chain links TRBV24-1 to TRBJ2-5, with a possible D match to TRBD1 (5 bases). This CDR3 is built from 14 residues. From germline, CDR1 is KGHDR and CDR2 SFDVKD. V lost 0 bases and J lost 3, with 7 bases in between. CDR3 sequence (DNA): TGTGCCACCAGTGATTTGGTCAGGGAAGAGACCCAGTACTTC. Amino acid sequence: CATSDLVREETQYF.

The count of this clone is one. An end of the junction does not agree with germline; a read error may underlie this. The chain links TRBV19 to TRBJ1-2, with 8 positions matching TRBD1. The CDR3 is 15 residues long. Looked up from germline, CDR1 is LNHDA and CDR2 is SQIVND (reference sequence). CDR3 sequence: CASSAADRVVGLQSF. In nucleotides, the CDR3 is TGTGCCAGTAGTGCAGCGGACAGGGTGGTCGGACTACAAAGCTTC.

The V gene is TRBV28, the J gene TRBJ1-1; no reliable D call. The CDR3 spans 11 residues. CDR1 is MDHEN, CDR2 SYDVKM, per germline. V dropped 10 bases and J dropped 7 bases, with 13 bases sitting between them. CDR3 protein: CATLSGVEAFF. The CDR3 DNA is TGTGCCACCCTTTCGGGAGTTGAAGCTTTCTTT.

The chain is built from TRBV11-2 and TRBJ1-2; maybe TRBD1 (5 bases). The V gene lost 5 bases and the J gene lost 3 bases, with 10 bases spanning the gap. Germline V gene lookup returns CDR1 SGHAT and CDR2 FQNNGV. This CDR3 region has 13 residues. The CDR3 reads CASSPGPYYGYTF. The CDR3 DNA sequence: TGTGCCAGCAGCCCAGGGCCCTACTATGGCTACACCTTC. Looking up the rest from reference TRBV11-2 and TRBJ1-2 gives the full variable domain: EAGVAQSPRYKIIEKRQSVAFWCNPISGHATLYWYQQILGQGPKLLIQFQNNGVVDDSQLPKDRFSAERLKGVDSTLKIQPAKLEDSAVYLCASSPGPYYGYTFGSGTRLTVV.

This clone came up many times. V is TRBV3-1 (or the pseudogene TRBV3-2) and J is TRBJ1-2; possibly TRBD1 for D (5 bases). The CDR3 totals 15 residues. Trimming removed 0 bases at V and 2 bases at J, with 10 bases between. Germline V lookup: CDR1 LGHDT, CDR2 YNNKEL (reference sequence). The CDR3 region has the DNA TGTGCCAGCAGCCAAGATTATGCAGGGAACTATGGCTACACCTTC. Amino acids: CASSQDYAGNYGYTF.

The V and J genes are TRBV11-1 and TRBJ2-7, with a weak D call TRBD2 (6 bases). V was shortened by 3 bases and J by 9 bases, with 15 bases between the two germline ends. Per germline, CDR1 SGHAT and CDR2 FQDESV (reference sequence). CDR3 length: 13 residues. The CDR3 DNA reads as TGTGCCAGCAGCTTCGGAGGGGACGCCGGGCAGTACTTC. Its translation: CASSFGGDAGQYF.

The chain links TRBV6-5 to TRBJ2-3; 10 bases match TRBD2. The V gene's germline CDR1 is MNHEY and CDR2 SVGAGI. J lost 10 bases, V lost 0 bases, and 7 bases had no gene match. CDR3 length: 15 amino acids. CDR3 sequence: CASSYSIGTSGAQYF. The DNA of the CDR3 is TGTGCCAGCAGTTACTCGATCGGCACTAGCGGGGCGCAGTATTTT.

The CDR3: CASSKAGTGRMNTEAFF. CDR3 in DNA: TGTGCCAGTAGTAAGGCCGGGACAGGACGGATGAACACTGAAGCTTTCTTT. The chain links TRBV19 to TRBJ1-1, with 8 bases matching TRBD1. CDR3 length equals 17 residues. Germline CDR1 and CDR2: LNHDA and SQIVND (reference sequence). V was clipped by 4 bases and J by 0 bases; unmatched bases: 10.

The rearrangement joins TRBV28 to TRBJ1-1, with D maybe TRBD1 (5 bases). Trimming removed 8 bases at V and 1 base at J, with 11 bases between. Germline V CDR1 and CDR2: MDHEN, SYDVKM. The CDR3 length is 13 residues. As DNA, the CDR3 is TGTGCCAGCTTCCAGGGAGGGAACACTGAAGCTTTCTTT. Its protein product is CASFQGGNTEAFF. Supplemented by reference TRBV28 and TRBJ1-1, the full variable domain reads DVKVTQSSRYLVKRTGEKVFLECVQDMDHENMFWYRQDPGLGLRLIYFSYDVKMKEKGDIPEGYSVSREKKERFSLILESASTNQTSMYLCASFQGGNTEAFFGQGTRLTVV.

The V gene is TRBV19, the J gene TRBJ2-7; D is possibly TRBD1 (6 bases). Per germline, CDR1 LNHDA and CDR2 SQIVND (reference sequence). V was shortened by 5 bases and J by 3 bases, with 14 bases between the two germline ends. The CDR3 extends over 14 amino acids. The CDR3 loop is CASSRGLDSYEQYV. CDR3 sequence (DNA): TGTGCCAGTAGTCGCGGGTTGGACAGCTACGAGCAGTACGTC.

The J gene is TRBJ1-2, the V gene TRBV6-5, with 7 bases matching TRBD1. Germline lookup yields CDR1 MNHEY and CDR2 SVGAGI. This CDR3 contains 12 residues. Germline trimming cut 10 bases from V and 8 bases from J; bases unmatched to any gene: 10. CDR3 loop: CAISDRLQGYTF. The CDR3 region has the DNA TGTGCCATCTCGGACAGGCTCCAAGGCTACACCTTC.

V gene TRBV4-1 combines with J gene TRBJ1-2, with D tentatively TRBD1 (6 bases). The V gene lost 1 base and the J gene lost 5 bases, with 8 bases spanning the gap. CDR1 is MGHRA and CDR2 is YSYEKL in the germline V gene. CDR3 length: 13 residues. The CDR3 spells CASSQGGQYGYTF. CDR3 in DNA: TGCGCCAGCAGCCAAGGGGGGCAGTATGGCTACACCTTC.

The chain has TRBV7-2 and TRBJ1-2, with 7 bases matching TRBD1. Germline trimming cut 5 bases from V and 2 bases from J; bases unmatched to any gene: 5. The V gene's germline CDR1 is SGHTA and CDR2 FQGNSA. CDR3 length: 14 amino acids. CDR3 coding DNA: TGTGCCAGCAGCCCCAGACAGGGCAACTATGGCTACACCTTC. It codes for CASSPRQGNYGYTF. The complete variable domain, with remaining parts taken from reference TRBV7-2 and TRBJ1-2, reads GAGVSQSPSNKVTEKGKDVELRCDPISGHTALYWYRQSLGQGLEFLIYFQGNSAPDKSGLPSDRFSAERTGGSVSTLTIQRTQQEDSAVYLCASSPRQGNYGYTFGSGTRLTVV.

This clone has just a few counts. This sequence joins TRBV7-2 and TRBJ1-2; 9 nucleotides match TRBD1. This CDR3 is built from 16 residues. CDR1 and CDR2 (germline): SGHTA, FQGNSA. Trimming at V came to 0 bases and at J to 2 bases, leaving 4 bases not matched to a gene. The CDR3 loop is CASSLASTGGNYGYTF. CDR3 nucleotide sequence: TGTGCCAGCAGCTTAGCGTCGACAGGGGGAAACTATGGCTACACCTTC. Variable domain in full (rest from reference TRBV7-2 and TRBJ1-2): GAGVSQSPSNKVTEKGKDVELRCDPISGHTALYWYRQSLGQGLEFLIYFQGNSAPDKSGLPSDRFSAERTGGSVSTLTIQRTQQEDSAVYLCASSLASTGGNYGYTFGSGTRLTVV.

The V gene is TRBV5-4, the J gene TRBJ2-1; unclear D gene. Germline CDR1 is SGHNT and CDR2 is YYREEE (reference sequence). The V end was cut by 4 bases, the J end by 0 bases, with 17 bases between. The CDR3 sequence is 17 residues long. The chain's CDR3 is CASSPRQDMSSYNEQFF. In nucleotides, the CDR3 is TGTGCCAGCAGCCCCCGCCAAGACATGAGCTCCTACAATGAGCAGTTCTTC. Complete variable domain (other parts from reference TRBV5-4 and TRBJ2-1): ETGVTQSPTHLIKTRGQQVTLRCSSQSGHNTVSWYQQALGQGPQFIFQYYREEENGRGNFPPRFSGLQFPNYSSELNVNALELDDSALYLCASSPRQDMSSYNEQFFGPGTRLTVL.

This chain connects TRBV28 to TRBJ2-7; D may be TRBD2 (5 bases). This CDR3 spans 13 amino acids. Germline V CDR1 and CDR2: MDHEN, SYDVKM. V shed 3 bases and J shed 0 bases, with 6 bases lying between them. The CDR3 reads CASSFGSSYEQYF. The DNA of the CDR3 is TGTGCCAGCAGTTTTGGGAGCTCCTACGAGCAGTACTTC.

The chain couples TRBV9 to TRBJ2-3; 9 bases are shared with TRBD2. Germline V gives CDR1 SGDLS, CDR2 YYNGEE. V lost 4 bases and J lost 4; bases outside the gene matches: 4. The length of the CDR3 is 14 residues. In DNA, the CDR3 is TGTGCCAGCAGCTTACGGACTAGCGCAGATACGCAGTATTTT. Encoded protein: CASSLRTSADTQYF.

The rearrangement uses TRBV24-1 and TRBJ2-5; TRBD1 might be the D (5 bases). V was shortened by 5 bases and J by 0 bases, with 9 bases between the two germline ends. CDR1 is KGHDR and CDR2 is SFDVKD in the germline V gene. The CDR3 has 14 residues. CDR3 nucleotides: TGTGCCACCAGTGTGGGGCCGAACCAAGAGACCCAGTACTTC. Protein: CATSVGPNQETQYF.

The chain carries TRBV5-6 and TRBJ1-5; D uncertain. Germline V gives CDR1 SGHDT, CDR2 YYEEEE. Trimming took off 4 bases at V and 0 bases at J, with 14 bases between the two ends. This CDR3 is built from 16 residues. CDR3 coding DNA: TGTGCCAGCAGCCCCGGCGGGTCGAATAGCAATCAGCCCCAGCATTTT. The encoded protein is CASSPGGSNSNQPQHF.

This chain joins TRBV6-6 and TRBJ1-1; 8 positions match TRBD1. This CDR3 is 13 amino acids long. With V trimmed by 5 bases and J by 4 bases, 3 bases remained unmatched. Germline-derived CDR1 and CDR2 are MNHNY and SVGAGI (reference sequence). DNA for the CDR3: TGTGCCAGCAGTCGGACAGGGTCCACTGAAGCTTTCTTT. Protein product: CASSRTGSTEAFF.

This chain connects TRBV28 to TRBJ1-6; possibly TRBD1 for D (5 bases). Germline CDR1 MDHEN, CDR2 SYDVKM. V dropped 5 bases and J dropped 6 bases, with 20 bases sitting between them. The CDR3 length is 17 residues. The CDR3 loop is CASSARGTAVANSPLHF. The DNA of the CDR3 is TGTGCCAGCAGTGCACGGGGGACGGCAGTCGCTAATTCACCCCTCCACTTT.

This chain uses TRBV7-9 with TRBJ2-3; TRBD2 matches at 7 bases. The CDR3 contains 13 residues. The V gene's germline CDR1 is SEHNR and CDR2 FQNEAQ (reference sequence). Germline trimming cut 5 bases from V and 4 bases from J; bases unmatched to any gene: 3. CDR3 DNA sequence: TGTGCCAGCAGCCCTACTAGCGCAGATACGCAGTATTTT. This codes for CASSPTSADTQYF.

The CDR3 loop reads CASSEVFGQLPGNTIYF. The CDR3 DNA sequence: TGTGCCAGCAGTGAAGTGTTTGGGCAGTTACCTGGAAACACCATATATTTT. This chain joins TRBV6-1 and TRBJ1-3; D unclear. The germline V and J ends were trimmed by 1 base and 2 bases, with 15 bases remaining between them. Per the germline V gene, CDR1 is MNHNS and CDR2 is SASEGT. The CDR3 contains 17 residues.

CDR3 loop: CASSPTRTDQNSPLHF. The DNA of the CDR3 is TGTGCCAGCTCACCGACCCGGACAGACCAAAATTCACCCCTCCACTTT. This chain uses TRBV18 with TRBJ1-6; tentative D call: TRBD1 (6 bases). Looked up from germline, CDR1 is KGHSH and CDR2 is LQKENI. This CDR3 has 16 residues. The V gene lost 3 bases and the J gene lost 7 bases, with 16 bases spanning the gap.

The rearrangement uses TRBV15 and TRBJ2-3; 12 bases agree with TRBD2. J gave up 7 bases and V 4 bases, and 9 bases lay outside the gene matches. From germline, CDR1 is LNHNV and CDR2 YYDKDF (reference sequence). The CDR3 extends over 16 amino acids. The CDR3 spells CATSTRTSGEWNTQYF. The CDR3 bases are TGTGCCACCAGCACCCGGACTAGCGGGGAATGGAATACGCAGTATTTT.

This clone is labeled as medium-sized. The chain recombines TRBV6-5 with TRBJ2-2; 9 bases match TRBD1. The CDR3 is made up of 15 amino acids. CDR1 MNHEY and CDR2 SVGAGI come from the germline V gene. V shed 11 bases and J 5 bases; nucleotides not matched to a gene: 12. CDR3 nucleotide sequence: TGTGCCGGTGCCGGGACAGGGTTTGAAACCGGGGAGCTGTTTTTT. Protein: CAGAGTGFETGELFF.

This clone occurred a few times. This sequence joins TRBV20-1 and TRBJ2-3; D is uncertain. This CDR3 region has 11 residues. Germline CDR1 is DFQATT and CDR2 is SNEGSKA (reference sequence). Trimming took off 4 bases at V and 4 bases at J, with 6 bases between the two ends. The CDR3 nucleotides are TGCAGTGCTACCGAGGCAGATACGCAGTATTTT. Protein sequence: CSATEADTQYF.

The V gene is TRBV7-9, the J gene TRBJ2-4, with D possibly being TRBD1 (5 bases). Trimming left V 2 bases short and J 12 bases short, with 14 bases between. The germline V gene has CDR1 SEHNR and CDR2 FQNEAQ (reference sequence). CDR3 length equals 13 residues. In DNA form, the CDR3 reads TGTGCCAGCAGCTTAAGGTGGCAGGGCGATCAGTACTTC. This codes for CASSLRWQGDQYF.